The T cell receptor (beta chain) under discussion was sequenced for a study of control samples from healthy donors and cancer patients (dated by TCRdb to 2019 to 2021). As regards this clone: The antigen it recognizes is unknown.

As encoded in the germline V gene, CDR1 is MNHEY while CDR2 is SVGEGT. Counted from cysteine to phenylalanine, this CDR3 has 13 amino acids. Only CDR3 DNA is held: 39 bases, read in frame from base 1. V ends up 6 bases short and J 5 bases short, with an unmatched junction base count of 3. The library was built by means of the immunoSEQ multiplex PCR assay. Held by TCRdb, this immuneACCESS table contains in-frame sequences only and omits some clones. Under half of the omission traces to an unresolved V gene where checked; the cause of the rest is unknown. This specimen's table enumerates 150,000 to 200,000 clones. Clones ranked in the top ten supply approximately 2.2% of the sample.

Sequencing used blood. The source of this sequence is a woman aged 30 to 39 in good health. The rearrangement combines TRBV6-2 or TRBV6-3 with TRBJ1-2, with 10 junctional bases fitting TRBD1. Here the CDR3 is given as CASSLDRGYGYTF. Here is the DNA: TGTGCCAGCAGCCTGGACAGGGGGTATGGCTACACCTTC.